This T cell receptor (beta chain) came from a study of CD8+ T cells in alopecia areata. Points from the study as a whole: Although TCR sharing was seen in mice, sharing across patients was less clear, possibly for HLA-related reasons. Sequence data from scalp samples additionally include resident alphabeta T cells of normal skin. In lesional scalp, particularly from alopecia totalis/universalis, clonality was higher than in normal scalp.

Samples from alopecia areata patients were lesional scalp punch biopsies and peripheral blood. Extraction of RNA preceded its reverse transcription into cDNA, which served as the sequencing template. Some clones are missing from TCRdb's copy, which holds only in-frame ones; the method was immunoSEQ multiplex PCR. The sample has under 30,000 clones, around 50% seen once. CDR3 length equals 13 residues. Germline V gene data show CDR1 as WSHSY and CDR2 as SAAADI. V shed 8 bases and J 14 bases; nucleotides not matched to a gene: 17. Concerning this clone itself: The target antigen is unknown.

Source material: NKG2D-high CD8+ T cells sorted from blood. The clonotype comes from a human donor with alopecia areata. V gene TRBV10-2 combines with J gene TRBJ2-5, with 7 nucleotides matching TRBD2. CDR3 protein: CASGSTYRDYRYF. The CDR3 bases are TGCGCCAGCGGCTCGACCTACCGGGACTACAGATACTTC.